The entry below gives a single TCR beta chain sequence along with its context. TCRdb keeps only in-frame clones here, not all; method: immunoSEQ multiplex PCR. The sample lists nearly 80,000 clones, roughly 91% occurring once. The germline V gene encodes CDR1 SGHNT and CDR2 YYREEE (reference sequence). V trimming: 5 bases; J trimming: 1 base; junction bases outside the gene matches: 5. The CDR3 length is 15 residues. The data derive from a study of technical replicates of blood from a few donors. This receptor was taken from a human donor in good health. The material sequenced was T cells isolated from PBMCs. The chain has TRBV5-4 and TRBJ2-1; 8 bases agree with TRBD1. For the CDR3, the DNA is TGTGCCAGCAGTCAGGACAGGGCATCCTACAATGAGCAGTTCTTC. This codes for CASSQDRASYNEQFF.